One and the same sample provided the 10 T cell receptor beta chains below, sequenced in a study of shared clonotypes between healthy human individuals. The assay was immunoSEQ multiplex PCR, and TCRdb's table has in-frame clones only and misses some. The sample includes 1,400,000 or so clones, roughly 98.5% of them seen just once. The source material was naive CD4+ T cells sorted from blood. The subset was: CD45RA+ positively selected. The receptors stem from a man aged 25 to 45 in good health.

V usage is TRBV11-2 and J usage is TRBJ2-3, with 7 bases matching TRBD1. The V gene's germline CDR1 is SGHAT and CDR2 FQNNGV. This CDR3 has 15 residues. J lost 4 bases, V lost 5 bases, and 9 bases had no gene match. The CDR3 here is CASSPDREIADTQYF. The CDR3 DNA reads TGTGCCAGCAGCCCCGACAGGGAGATTGCAGATACGCAGTATTTT.

The rearrangement links TRBV6-5 to TRBJ2-5, with D perhaps TRBD2 (5 bases). There are 13 residues in the CDR3. V was pared by 8 bases and J by 4 bases, with 14 bases between. Germline CDR1 and CDR2: MNHEY and SVGAGI. Here the CDR3 DNA reads TGTGCCAGCCGGAGAGGGTGGGGAGAGACCCAGTACTTC. Its translation is CASRRGWGETQYF.

The J gene is TRBJ2-5, the V gene TRBV30, with 9 bases identical to TRBD2. There are 18 residues in the CDR3. Germline CDR1 and CDR2: GTSNPN and SVGIG (reference sequence). Unmatched junction bases numbered 22, after V lost 4 bases and J lost 7 bases. For the CDR3, the DNA is TGTGCCTGGATAAGTGGTGATAGGGCGGGAGGGCGAGGAAGGACCCAGTACTTC. Translating it yields CAWISGDRAGGRGRTQYF.

This chain joins TRBV5-1 and TRBJ1-1; D gene unclear. The CDR3 consists of 14 residues. V lost 5 bases to trimming and J lost 1 base, with 12 bases between them. From germline, CDR1 is SGHRS and CDR2 YFSETQ. The CDR3 bases are TGCGCCAGCAGTGAGGGCGGCCCGAACACTGAAGCTTTCTTT. This codes for CASSEGGPNTEAFF.

The CDR3 sequence is CASSKIQGMGTGELFF. CDR3 in DNA: TGTGCCAGCAGCAAAATACAGGGAATGGGCACCGGGGAGCTGTTTTTT. The chain is built from TRBV28 and TRBJ2-2; D possibly corresponds to TRBD1 (6 bases). V shed 6 bases and J shed 4 bases, with 18 bases lying between them. The CDR3 loop spans 16 amino acids. Germline CDR1 is MDHEN and CDR2 is SYDVKM.

This rearrangement joins TRBV27 to TRBJ2-3; D is unresolved. Germline lookup yields CDR1 MNHEY and CDR2 SMNVEV (reference sequence). The CDR3 contains 14 residues. The V end was cut by 5 bases, the J end by 10 bases, with 19 bases between. The DNA of the CDR3 is TGTGCCAGCAGTCTCTCCCCGGGCCCCAAATCGCAGTATTTT. Translated, it gives CASSLSPGPKSQYF.

The J gene is TRBJ2-7, the V gene TRBV6-1, with TRBD2 identical over 7 bases. CDR1 and CDR2 (germline): MNHNS, SASEGT. The junction had 10 bases not matched to a gene; V was cut back by 11 bases and J by 0 bases. The CDR3 length is 14 residues. The CDR3 is CASSPGGSSYEQYF. The DNA for the CDR3 is TGTGCCTCGTCCCCGGGGGGAAGCTCCTACGAGCAGTACTTC.

The genes are TRBV9 and TRBJ1-1; D is undetermined. Germline V gene sequence: CDR1 SGDLS, CDR2 YYNGEE. The V gene lost 3 bases and the J gene lost 4 bases, with 10 bases spanning the gap. This CDR3 is 13 amino acids long. CDR3 sequence: CASSGEGFTEAFF. The CDR3 region has the DNA TGTGCCAGCAGCGGTGAGGGTTTCACTGAAGCTTTCTTT.

The chain is built from TRBV11-2 and TRBJ2-7; D not resolved. The CDR3 loop spans 14 amino acids. From germline, CDR1 is SGHAT and CDR2 FQNNGV. Trimming took 1 base from V and 2 from J, leaving 9 bases between them. The CDR3: CASSLVTAPYEQYF. CDR3 coding DNA: TGTGCCAGCAGCTTAGTTACAGCACCCTACGAGCAGTACTTC.

Concerning this clone: Other DNA sequences from this sample encode an identical CDR3 as well. V gene TRBV6-5 combines with J gene TRBJ2-7; D is possibly TRBD1 (6 bases). The CDR3 totals 14 residues. V was trimmed by 2 bases and J by 1 base, leaving 9 bases between them. Germline-derived CDR1 and CDR2 are MNHEY and SVGAGI. CDR3 protein: CASSYSQGSYEQYF. CDR3 in DNA: TGTGCCAGCAGTTACAGTCAGGGGTCCTACGAGCAGTACTTC.